This T cell receptor (beta chain) was sequenced for a study of vaccination and CD4 T cells after COVID-19. This clonotype was counted a single time. What it recognizes is unknown. V lost 4 bases and J lost 5; bases outside the gene matches: 12. The germline V gene encodes CDR1 LNHDA and CDR2 SQIVND (reference sequence). This CDR3 spans 16 amino acids. Treatment of the sample: approximately nine-day PBMC culture with coronavirus spike peptide pools or control peptides (ViraFEST assay). An Oncomine TCR Beta short-read assay was used to sequence the DNA from cultured CD4+ T cells. MiXCR, applied by TCRdb to the PCR reads, yields one record per CDR3 protein. The data hold roughly 3,000 distinct CDR3 sequences, with 25% to 30% observed a single time.

The sequence came from a human donor who had recovered from COVID-19. V is TRBV19 and J is TRBJ2-5; the match to TRBD2 covers 8 bases. The specimen comprised CD4+ T cells from blood, cultured in vitro, sampled after SARS-CoV-2 vaccination. The CDR3 spells CASSTHSGKYLETQYF. The CDR3 nucleotides read TGTGCCAGTAGTACTCATAGCGGGAAGTACTTGGAGACCCAGTACTTC.